The entry below gives a single T cell receptor (beta chain) sequence along with its context. Its specificity is unknown. The germline V and J ends were trimmed by 7 bases and 10 bases, with 15 bases remaining between them. The CDR3 totals 12 residues. Germline lookup yields CDR1 MNHEY and CDR2 SVGAGI. The data originate from a study of shared clonotypes between healthy human individuals. Looking at the study overall: In total, the donors were a couple of women and a few men aged 18 to 49. CD4 naive and memory got three plates each, CD8 naive two, CD8 memory one. Study outcomes and limitations: As a rule, naive subsets had a larger estimated richness than memory subsets.

Sorted subsets were amplified in replicate PCRs using 200 to 250 ng DNA, around 30,000 T cell genomes. Method: immunoSEQ multiplex PCR; TCRdb's copy keeps in-frame clones and lacks some. Of approximately 2.4 million clones listed, approximately 94% were seen once; the top ten hold about 0.13%. This receptor was obtained from a young man in good health. The rearrangement links TRBV6-5 to TRBJ2-3, with D unclear. The sequencing input was naive CD4+ T cells sorted from blood. Sample subset: CD45RA+ positively selected. The CDR3 bases are TGTGCCAGCAACGCAGCAGGTGCGGCGCAGTATTTT. Translating gives CASNAAGAAQYF.